These 21 T cell receptor beta chains share one sample of origin, sequenced in a study of OX40 agonist ivuxolimab in advanced cancers. The library was prepared using the immunoSEQ multiplex PCR assay. Held by TCRdb, this immuneACCESS table contains in-frame sequences only and omits some clones. Under half of the omission traces to an unresolved V gene where checked; the cause of the rest is unknown. Counted in this sample were tens of thousands of clones; approximately 90% of them appeared once. In total, the top ten clones hold more than 0.35% of the sample. Sequences were derived from CD4+ or CD8+ T cells sorted from blood, sampled in a trial of the OX40 agonist ivuxolimab. These TCRs come from an adult with an advanced solid tumor such as melanoma, head and neck, liver or kidney cancer.

Comments on this clone: At one of its ends the junction is not consistent with the germline gene, which may arise from a read error. V is TRBV7-7 and J is TRBJ2-1; D not certain. Germline assignment: CDR1 SSHAT and CDR2 FNYEAQ (reference sequence). The CDR3 has 15 amino acids. CDR3 loop: CASSPFPTLVNEQFF. DNA for the CDR3: TGTGCTAGCAGCCCCTTCCCCACCCTAGTCAATGAGCAGTTCTTC. The full variable domain, completed using reference TRBV7-7 and TRBJ2-1, is GAGVSQSPRYKVTKRGQDVTLRCDPISSHATLYWYQQALGQGPEFLTYFNYEAQPDKSGLPSDRFSAERPEGSISTLTIQRTEQRDSAMYRCASSPFPTLVNEQFFGPGTRLTVL.

The CDR3 DNA reads TGTGCCAGCAGCCACTCGCGACCTGAGCAGTTCTTC. As protein: CASSHSRPEQFF. J is TRBJ2-1 and V is TRBV6-6; D call uncertain. The CDR3 has 12 amino acids. Per germline, CDR1 MNHNY and CDR2 SVGAGI (reference sequence). The V gene lost 6 bases and the J gene lost 9 bases, with 12 bases spanning the gap.

This clone was recorded a few times. The chain carries TRBV19 and TRBJ1-6; D is unresolved. The germline gives CDR1 LNHDA, CDR2 SQIVND (reference sequence). This CDR3 has 15 amino acids. The V end lost 5 bases, the J end lost 0 bases, and 8 bases lay between the germline ends. CDR3 nucleotide sequence: TGTGCCAGTAGTTACGGAAGCTCCTATAATTCACCCCTCCACTTT. It encodes CASSYGSSYNSPLHF.

This chain uses TRBV19 with TRBJ1-1; no reliable D call. The germline CDR1 and CDR2 sequences are LNHDA and SQIVND (reference sequence). This CDR3 has 13 residues. Trimming cost V 9 bases and J 0 bases, with 11 bases left between them. The CDR3 coding sequence is TGTGCCAGCAAACGGAACCTGAACACTGAAGCTTTCTTT. Translated: CASKRNLNTEAFF.

This sequence joins TRBV28 and TRBJ1-4; 8 bases line up with TRBD1. This CDR3 has 13 amino acids. Germline-derived CDR1 and CDR2 are MDHEN and SYDVKM. J lost 7 bases, V lost 8 bases, and 6 bases had no gene match. The CDR3 loop reads CASEDRVGEKLFF. CDR3 in DNA: TGTGCCAGCGAGGACAGGGTGGGTGAAAAACTGTTTTTT.

The chain carries TRBV2 and TRBJ1-2; D perhaps matches TRBD1 (5 bases). This CDR3 spans 18 amino acids. Germline-derived CDR1 and CDR2 are SNHLY and FYNNEI. V lost 6 bases to trimming and J lost 0 bases, with 23 bases between them. The CDR3 reads CASSAPWGRADSNYGYTF. The CDR3 coding sequence is TGTGCCAGCAGCGCCCCTTGGGGCAGGGCTGACTCTAACTATGGCTACACCTTC. Full variable domain (rest looked up from reference TRBV2 and TRBJ1-2): EPEVTQTPSHQVTQMGQEVILRCVPISNHLYFYWYRQILGQKVEFLVSFYNNEISEKSEIFDDQFSVERPDGSNFTLKIRSTKLEDSAMYFCASSAPWGRADSNYGYTFGSGTRLTVV.

The CDR3 DNA reads as TGTGCCAGTAGTATAATGGCAGTGATGAACACTGAAGCTTTCTTT. This codes for CASSIMAVMNTEAFF. This sequence joins TRBV19 and TRBJ1-1; D is ambiguous. CDR3 size: 15 residues. From germline, CDR1 is LNHDA and CDR2 SQIVND (reference sequence). The V and J ends lost 2 bases and 0 bases respectively, with 10 bases between them.

The rearrangement links TRBV19 to TRBJ2-2, with D possibly matching TRBD1 (5 bases). Germline CDR1 LNHDA, CDR2 SQIVND (reference sequence). Trimming stripped 5 bases from V and 8 bases from J, with 12 bases between. This CDR3 is built from 13 residues. The CDR3 DNA follows: TGTGCCAGTAGTCCCCGACAGTTAGGGGAGCTGTTTTTT. Its translation: CASSPRQLGELFF.

The table lists this clone with a count of one. The genes are TRBV6-4 and TRBJ2-1; D uncertain. The germline V gene encodes CDR1 MRHNA and CDR2 SNTAGT. V was shortened by 5 bases and J by 4 bases, with 15 bases between the two germline ends. The CDR3 runs to 15 residues. CDR3 loop: CASSKSADPYNEQFF. CDR3 bases: TGTGCCAGCAGTAAAAGTGCGGACCCTTACAATGAGCAGTTCTTC.

This rearrangement joins TRBV6-5 to TRBJ2-1; D call uncertain. The CDR3 spans 13 residues. Germline values: CDR1 MNHEY, CDR2 SVGAGI. The V gene lost 4 bases and the J gene lost 8 bases, with 12 bases spanning the gap. The CDR3 here is CASSFPGIDEQFF. The CDR3 DNA reads TGTGCCAGCAGTTTCCCAGGTATCGATGAGCAGTTCTTC.

This clone was observed a few times. The rearrangement uses TRBV19 and TRBJ2-5; 11 bases align to TRBD2. This CDR3 is 18 amino acids long. In germline, CDR1 is LNHDA, CDR2 SQIVND (reference sequence). V shed 0 bases, J shed 2 bases, and the junction held 8 bases outside the gene matches. CDR3 nucleotides: TGTGCCAGTAGTATAGATCTCGTCGGGACTAGCGGACAAGAGACCCAGTACTTC. This gives the protein CASSIDLVGTSGQETQYF.

The chain links TRBV7-9 to TRBJ1-5; D gene unclear. The CDR3 sequence is 14 residues long. V dropped 5 bases and J dropped 7 bases, with 15 bases sitting between them. Germline lookup yields CDR1 SEHNR and CDR2 FQNEAQ (reference sequence). The CDR3 reads CASSPPGYGQPQHF. As DNA, the CDR3 is TGTGCCAGCAGCCCCCCTGGTTACGGGCAGCCCCAGCATTTT.

The chain employs TRBV19 and TRBJ1-6, with unresolved D. Trimming cost V 5 bases and J 8 bases, with 7 bases left between them. Germline CDR1 reads LNHDA; CDR2 reads SQIVND (reference sequence). The CDR3 loop spans 12 amino acids. The CDR3 loop reads CASSYPDSPLHF. For the CDR3, the DNA is TGTGCCAGTAGTTATCCCGATTCACCCCTCCACTTT.

The gene calls are TRBV5-6 and TRBJ1-5, with D hard to call. Trimming pared 0 bases from V and 7 bases from J, leaving 8 bases between. The CDR3 length is 13 residues. Germline CDR1 is SGHDT and CDR2 is YYEEEE. In DNA form, the CDR3 reads TGTGCCAGCAGCTTGGCGGCTGGACAGCCCCAGCATTTT. Translation: CASSLAAGQPQHF.

The genes are TRBV6-1 and TRBJ2-1; 9 bases are shared with TRBD1. The length of the CDR3 is 15 residues. Germline CDR1 and CDR2: MNHNS and SASEGT. Losses at the gene ends were 6 bases for V and 2 bases for J; bases not matched to a gene: 5. CDR3 DNA sequence: TGTGCCAGCAGGGTCGACAGGGGGACCTACAATGAGCAGTTCTTC. It is translated as CASRVDRGTYNEQFF.

The chain links TRBV5-4 to TRBJ2-7, with 8 bases that match TRBD2. CDR3 size: 16 residues. Trimming removed 4 bases from V and 2 bases from J; junction bases left unmatched: 11. Germline V lookup: CDR1 SGHNT, CDR2 YYREEE (reference sequence). CDR3 coding DNA: TGTGCCAGCAGCCATTCTTTAGCGGGGTCGGCCTACGAGCAGTACTTC. It specifies CASSHSLAGSAYEQYF.

The chain carries TRBV2 and TRBJ1-1; no reliable D call. Trimming pared 7 bases from V and 11 bases from J, leaving 17 bases between. The CDR3 has 12 residues. The V gene's germline CDR1 is SNHLY and CDR2 FYNNEI. The CDR3 is CASTSTSGRAFF. The CDR3 coding sequence is TGTGCCAGCACATCTACGTCCGGGCGGGCTTTCTTT.

The genes are TRBV27 and TRBJ2-3; D call uncertain. V lost 5 bases, J lost 6 bases, and 18 bases lay in between. Germline-derived CDR1 and CDR2 are MNHEY and SMNVEV (reference sequence). The CDR3 loop spans 15 amino acids. In nucleotides, the CDR3 is TGTGCCAGCAGTCGCCGGGTCCTTGGTGCGGATACGCAGTATTTT. Its protein product is CASSRRVLGADTQYF.

The V and J genes are TRBV5-1 and TRBJ1-4; 9 positions agree with TRBD1. The CDR3 is made up of 16 amino acids. Trimming at V came to 4 bases and at J to 8 bases, leaving 12 bases not matched to a gene. From germline, CDR1 is SGHRS and CDR2 YFSETQ. CDR3 sequence: CASSKNTGTGREKLFF. In nucleotides, the CDR3 is TGCGCCAGCAGCAAAAATACCGGGACAGGGAGAGAAAAACTGTTTTTT.

This clone was seen a single time. The chain links TRBV6-1 to TRBJ2-7; D uncertain. Trimming stripped 4 bases from V and 2 bases from J, with 9 bases between. The CDR3 runs 13 residues. In germline, CDR1 is MNHNS, CDR2 SASEGT. CDR3: CASSGKGTYEQYF. The CDR3 DNA follows: TGTGCCAGCAGTGGGAAGGGTACCTACGAGCAGTACTTC.

The chain recombines TRBV2 with TRBJ2-7; no clear D gene. V lost 4 bases, J lost 0 bases, and 7 bases lay in between. Germline values: CDR1 SNHLY, CDR2 FYNNEI. The CDR3 covers 13 residues. CDR3 in amino acids: CASSGAVSYEQYF. The CDR3 DNA is TGTGCCAGCAGTGGGGCAGTCTCCTACGAGCAGTACTTC.